The 21 T cell receptor beta chains below were found in one sample sequenced in a study of T-cell reconstitution after alpha-beta-depleted transplantation in children. Unique molecular identifiers were incorporated during preparation of the TCRbeta library. From the PCR reads, TCRdb called clonotypes with MiXCR, one entry per CDR3 protein. The sample contains approximately 70,000 distinct CDR3 sequences, around 4.7% of which appear only once. The material sequenced was PBMCs, mostly from graft donor cells, taken 180 days after TCRalphabeta/CD19-depleted stem cell transplant. These receptors were taken from a boy under three years old who had a stem cell transplant for acute myeloid leukemia, so the T cells may come from the graft donor.

This clonotype was seen ten or more times. The V and J genes are TRBV11-2 and TRBJ2-1; no reliable D call. The CDR3 sequence is 12 residues long. Trimming cost V 7 bases and J 5 bases, with 9 bases left between them. Germline lookup yields CDR1 SGHAT and CDR2 FQNNGV. The CDR3 DNA reads TGTGCCAGCAAAATCCCCCACAATGAGCAGTTCTTC. Translation: CASKIPHNEQFF.

Many counts were recorded for this clonotype. The V call is TRBV5-4, the J call TRBJ2-7, with 8 bases fitting TRBD1. J was trimmed by 2 bases and V by 3 bases; bases with no gene match: 1. Germline-derived CDR1 and CDR2 are SGHNT and YYREEE (reference sequence). The CDR3 sequence is 13 residues long. The CDR3 bases are TGTGCCAGCAGCTGGACAGGGACCTACGAGCAGTACTTC. Amino acid sequence: CASSWTGTYEQYF.

This clonotype was counted at least ten times. The genes are TRBV4-1 and TRBJ1-4; D gene unclear. The CDR3 length is 16 residues. Germline V CDR1 and CDR2: MGHRA, YSYEKL. Trimming took 5 bases from V and 0 from J, leaving 13 bases between them. The CDR3 is CASSGAYSTTNEKLFF. CDR3 nucleotide sequence: TGCGCCAGCAGCGGAGCCTACAGTACAACTAATGAAAAACTGTTTTTT.

Many counts were recorded for this clonotype. This rearrangement joins TRBV28 to TRBJ2-1; D perhaps matches TRBD1 (6 bases). Between the trimmed V and J ends, which lost 6 bases and 6 bases, there was a span of 21 bases. This CDR3 has 16 residues. The germline V gene has CDR1 MDHEN and CDR2 SYDVKM. The CDR3 nucleotides are TGTGCCAGCAGCCCCAGGGTTGGGGGCTTACGCAATGAGCAGTTCTTC. It specifies CASSPRVGGLRNEQFF.

This clonotype showed up just a few times. A read error may be the cause here, since a much bigger clone is one base away. This chain joins TRBV12-3 or TRBV12-4 and TRBJ2-2; no clear D. The length of the CDR3 is 18 residues. The CDR3: CACSSGSIGEPNTGELFF. CDR3 in DNA: TGTGCCTGCAGTTCAGGCTCCATCGGTGAACCGAACACCGGGGAGCTGTTTTTT.

This clonotype was observed at least ten times. The J gene is TRBJ2-7, the V gene TRBV20-1; TRBD1 matches 7 bases. The CDR3 has 13 amino acids. Losses at the gene ends were 2 bases for V and 0 bases for J; bases not matched to a gene: 1. Per germline, CDR1 DFQATT and CDR2 SNEGSKA (reference sequence). The CDR3 here is CSARRTGSYEQYV. For the CDR3, the DNA is TGCAGTGCTAGACGGACAGGCTCCTACGAGCAGTACGTC.

This clonotype came up many times. The gene calls are TRBV7-6 and TRBJ2-3, with TRBD1 identical over 8 bases. The CDR3 covers 18 residues. V shed 2 bases, J shed 2 bases, and the junction held 12 bases outside the gene matches. Per germline, CDR1 SGHVS and CDR2 FNYEAQ. The CDR3, as DNA: TGTGCCAGCAGCTTACTCCCTAGCGTGGACAGGGCCACAGATACGCAGTATTTT. Its protein product is CASSLLPSVDRATDTQYF. Using reference TRBV7-6 and TRBJ2-3 for the parts outside the CDR3, the full variable domain is GAGVSQSPRYKVTKRGQDVALRCDPISGHVSLYWYRQALGQGPEFLTYFNYEAQQDKSGLPNDRFSAERPEGSISTLTIQRTEQRDSAMYRCASSLLPSVDRATDTQYFGPGTRLTVL.

This clonotype has ten or more counts. The J gene is TRBJ2-1, the V gene TRBV3-1, with D possibly matching TRBD2 (6 bases). Germline assignment: CDR1 LGHDT and CDR2 YNNKEL (reference sequence). Trimming cost V 4 bases and J 6 bases, with 16 bases left between them. The CDR3 runs 15 residues. Here the CDR3 reads CASSPTPGRINEQFF. CDR3 DNA sequence: TGTGCCAGCAGCCCTACCCCAGGGAGGATCAATGAGCAGTTCTTC.

The sample holds many counts of this clonotype. The CDR3 DNA follows: TGTGCCAGCAGCTTATTTGACAGAATAGATACGCAGTATTTT. Amino acid sequence: CASSLFDRIDTQYF. The chain carries TRBV7-2 and TRBJ2-3, with a tentative D call TRBD1 (5 bases). Germline V lookup: CDR1 SGHTA, CDR2 FQGNSA. V lost 2 bases, J lost 5 bases, and 11 bases lay in between. The CDR3 sequence is 14 residues long.

This clonotype occurred many times. The chain recombines TRBV7-3 with TRBJ2-7; 8 bases line up with TRBD1. V gave up 4 bases and J gave up 5 bases; unmatched junction bases: 7. The CDR3 extends over 14 amino acids. Looked up from germline, CDR1 is SGHTA and CDR2 is FQGTGA. CDR3 sequence (DNA): TGTGCCAGCAGCTCAAACAGGGGGGACGACGAGCAGTACTTC. It codes for CASSSNRGDDEQYF.

This clonotype has at least ten counts. This chain joins TRBV5-1 and TRBJ1-1; the match to TRBD1 covers 8 bases. In germline, CDR1 is SGHRS, CDR2 YFSETQ. The CDR3 is 15 residues long. V lost 0 bases to trimming and J lost 5 bases; unmatched junction nucleotides: 6. The CDR3 here is CASSLAQGARTEAFF. DNA for the CDR3: TGCGCCAGCAGCTTGGCCCAGGGGGCGCGAACTGAAGCTTTCTTT. Full variable domain (missing parts from reference TRBV5-1 and TRBJ1-1): KAGVTQTPRYLIKTRGQQVTLSCSPISGHRSVSWYQQTPGQGLQFLFEYFSETQRNKGNFPGRFSGRQFSNSRSEMNVSTLELGDSALYLCASSLAQGARTEAFFGQGTRLTVV.

This clonotype was counted at least ten times. The genes are TRBV28 and TRBJ2-5; D remains unclear. The CDR3 sequence is 11 residues long. In germline, CDR1 is MDHEN, CDR2 SYDVKM. V was clipped by 7 bases and J by 7 bases, with 10 bases between them. The CDR3 nucleotides read TGTGCCAGCACCACGTGGGGGACCCAGTACTTC. This encodes CASTTWGTQYF.

This clonotype was recorded at least ten times. The V and J genes are TRBV20-1 and TRBJ1-6; D unresolved. Trimming shortened V by 5 bases and J by 8 bases, and 16 bases separated the two germline ends. Per the germline V gene, CDR1 is DFQATT and CDR2 is SNEGSKA (reference sequence). The CDR3 runs 14 residues. This chain's CDR3 is CSAGPRRLDSPLHF. CDR3 DNA: TGCAGTGCTGGCCCCCGCCGCCTTGATTCACCCCTCCACTTT.

This clonotype came up many times. The rearrangement links TRBV7-9 to TRBJ2-5; D is possibly TRBD1 (7 bases). The CDR3 totals 14 residues. Trimming took 5 bases from V and 5 from J, leaving 15 bases between them. Germline CDR1 is SEHNR and CDR2 is FQNEAQ (reference sequence). The CDR3 protein is CASSLLTGRETQYF. CDR3 nucleotides: TGTGCCAGCAGCCTCTTGACAGGGAGGGAGACCCAGTACTTC.

This clonotype was counted many times. This sequence joins TRBV5-1 and TRBJ2-2; D not resolved. Trimming cost V 1 base and J 0 bases, with 10 bases left between them. The germline gives CDR1 SGHRS, CDR2 YFSETQ. This CDR3 contains 16 residues. The CDR3 is CASSLLLGTNTGELFF. The CDR3 nucleotides are TGCGCCAGCAGCTTGTTGTTAGGGACGAACACCGGGGAGCTGTTTTTT. Combining the CDR3 with reference TRBV5-1 and TRBJ2-2 gives the whole variable domain KAGVTQTPRYLIKTRGQQVTLSCSPISGHRSVSWYQQTPGQGLQFLFEYFSETQRNKGNFPGRFSGRQFSNSRSEMNVSTLELGDSALYLCASSLLLGTNTGELFFGEGSRLTVL.

This clonotype showed up many times. The V call is TRBV10-2, the J call TRBJ2-1, with TRBD1 matching over 10 bases. This CDR3 region has 14 residues. Per germline, CDR1 WSHSY and CDR2 SAAADI. V lost 8 bases, J lost 10 bases, and 11 bases stayed unmatched. The CDR3 here is CASSWTGGRAEQFF. In DNA form, the CDR3 reads TGCGCCAGCTCTTGGACAGGGGGGAGGGCGGAGCAGTTCTTC.

In its sample, this clonotype was seen many times. The chain carries TRBV7-1 and TRBJ1-3; weak D call: TRBD1 (5 bases). TRBV7-1 is marked as an open reading frame, function uncertain. V dropped 3 bases and J dropped 1 base, with 13 bases sitting between them. There are 16 residues in the CDR3. The CDR3 sequence is CASSSGPYGSGNTIYF. CDR3 in DNA: TGTGCCAGCAGCTCGGGACCCTATGGGTCTGGAAACACCATATATTTT.

This clonotype was recorded at least ten times. The chain joins TRBV12-3 or TRBV12-4 to TRBJ1-5, with D possibly matching TRBD1 (5 bases). The CDR3 is 12 residues long. Between the trimmed V and J ends, which lost 4 bases and 9 bases, there was a span of 10 bases. The CDR3 loop reads CASSSDIWPQHF. CDR3 nucleotide sequence: TGTGCCAGCAGTTCGGACATCTGGCCCCAGCATTTT.

Ten or more counts support this clonotype. The chain carries TRBV27 and TRBJ2-3, with TRBD1 identical over 10 bases. Germline values: CDR1 MNHEY, CDR2 SMNVEV (reference sequence). The trim removed 5 bases at V and 6 bases at J, leaving 5 bases unmatched. The CDR3 runs 14 residues. This chain's CDR3 is CASSKGQGFDTQYF. For the CDR3, the DNA is TGTGCCAGCAGTAAGGGACAGGGGTTTGATACGCAGTATTTT.

At least ten counts were recorded for this clonotype. The CDR3: CASSHTDTQYF. The DNA of the CDR3 is TGTGCCAGCAGTCACACAGATACGCAGTATTTT. The V call is TRBV6-2 or TRBV6-3, the J call TRBJ2-3; D uncertain. From germline, CDR1 is MNHEY and CDR2 SVGEGT. The CDR3 consists of 11 residues. V lost 5 bases and J lost 2, with 2 bases in between.

In this sample, this clonotype turned up many times. V is TRBV20-1 and J is TRBJ1-5, with TRBD1 identical over 8 bases. The V segment lost 2 bases and the J segment 7 bases; nucleotides outside the gene matches: 7. The CDR3 is made up of 14 amino acids. Germline CDR1 reads DFQATT; CDR2 reads SNEGSKA (reference sequence). The chain's CDR3 is CSARNQGATQPQHF. In DNA, the CDR3 is TGCAGTGCTAGAAATCAGGGGGCAACGCAGCCCCAGCATTTT.